The present entry profiles one T cell receptor (beta chain) with its context. The CDR3 runs to 17 residues. Germline CDR1 reads LNHDA; CDR2 reads SQIVND (reference sequence). Trimming at V came to 5 bases and at J to 7 bases, leaving 15 bases not matched to a gene. This record belongs to a study of blood T cell repertoires in COVID-19. The Seattle patients joined while their infection was active and were tracked longitudinally afterward. Clones were sequenced by immunoSEQ multiplex PCR, and TCRdb holds only the in-frame ones, with some missing. The sample lists 300,000 to 400,000 clones, around 87% seen once, with about 2.3% in the top ten.

The sequence came from a woman aged 55-69 years with COVID-19, enrolled during active disease. The chain has TRBV19 and TRBJ1-5; 9 bases map to TRBD1. Specimen: peripheral blood. In DNA, the CDR3 is TGTGCCAGTAGTGATCTTGGCGGGGGACAGGGAGGACAGCCCCAGCATTTT. The encoded protein is CASSDLGGGQGGQPQHF.